Below, 17 T cell receptor beta chains from the same sample are listed, as sequenced in a study of a mutant IDH1 vaccine in newly diagnosed glioma. Noted time point: baseline, week 1 (first vaccination visit). Documented treatment: pre-vaccination baseline after standard-of-care therapy. Assay used: immunoSEQ multiplex PCR; TCRdb lists only in-frame clones, some missing. The sample includes about 16,000 clones, roughly 96% seen only once; the top ten take roughly 3.5%. Sequencing used peripheral blood mononuclear cells (PBMCs), obtained from a glioma patient treated with radiotherapy, temozolomide or both. The source of these receptors is a woman between 18 and 30 years old with glioma. Some clones in this sample may be carry-over from other donors' samples.

This chain connects TRBV4-1 to TRBJ1-3; 9 nucleotides match TRBD1. V lost 3 bases, J lost 0 bases, and 6 bases stayed unmatched. This CDR3 is built from 17 residues. Germline CDR1 and CDR2: MGHRA and YSYEKL. CDR3 protein: CASSQDRGPYSGNTIYF. CDR3 nucleotides: TGCGCCAGCAGCCAGGACAGGGGCCCTTACTCTGGAAACACCATATATTTT.

The chain uses TRBV6-6 and TRBJ1-1; tentatively, D is TRBD1 (6 bases). Germline-derived CDR1 and CDR2 are MNHNY and SVGAGI (reference sequence). This CDR3 contains 16 residues. V lost 5 bases to trimming and J lost 1 base, with 17 bases between them. The CDR3 region has the DNA TGTGCCAGCAGTACCAAAAGGGGGGGGAGGAACACTGAAGCTTTCTTT. Amino acids: CASSTKRGGRNTEAFF.

The CDR3 region is CASSPQADTQYF. The DNA for the CDR3 is TGTGCCAGCTCACCACAGGCAGATACGCAGTATTTT. The chain joins TRBV18 to TRBJ2-3; D unclear. V gave up 1 base and J gave up 4 bases, with 3 bases separating them. Germline V gene data show CDR1 as KGHSH and CDR2 as LQKENI. CDR3 length: 12 residues.

The gene calls are TRBV19 and TRBJ1-2; perhaps TRBD1 as D (5 bases). CDR1 is LNHDA and CDR2 is SQIVND in the germline V gene (reference sequence). Trimming shortened V by 7 bases and J by 6 bases, and 15 bases separated the two germline ends. The CDR3 consists of 13 residues. The CDR3 bases are TGTGCCAGTACCTCGGGGGTAGTCCATGGCTACACCTTC. Amino acids: CASTSGVVHGYTF.

This chain links TRBV6-5 with TRBJ2-1, with D uncertain. Deletions cut 5 bases from V and 7 bases from J, with 6 bases between. Looked up from germline, CDR1 is MNHEY and CDR2 is SVGAGI. This CDR3 is built from 11 residues. The chain's CDR3 is CASSTVNEQFF. The CDR3 region has the DNA TGTGCCAGCAGTACTGTAAATGAGCAGTTCTTC.

The rearrangement joins TRBV7-2 to TRBJ1-2; D remains ambiguous. Germline loops: CDR1 SGHTA, CDR2 FQGNSA. The ends were cut back, 5 bases at V and 8 bases at J, with 15 bases in the middle. CDR3 length equals 13 residues. In DNA, the CDR3 is TGTGCCAGCAGCCAAGCGCCGGGTTCAGGCTACACCTTC. Its translation: CASSQAPGSGYTF.

The V gene is TRBV6-5, the J gene TRBJ2-4, with D perhaps TRBD2 (5 bases). The V and J ends lost 1 base and 3 bases respectively, with 13 bases between them. The CDR3 contains 16 residues. Germline-derived CDR1 and CDR2 are MNHEY and SVGAGI. CDR3 nucleotide sequence: TGTGCCAGCAGTTACTTTGTGGGCGGAGGCAAAAACATTCAGTACTTC. It is translated as CASSYFVGGGKNIQYF.

V gene TRBV14 combines with J gene TRBJ2-1; D gene uncertain. V lost 0 bases to trimming and J lost 10 bases, with 7 bases between them. In germline, CDR1 is SGHDN, CDR2 FVKESK. The CDR3 contains 12 residues. The CDR3 DNA is TGTGCCAGCAGCCAAGAGGGAATAGAGCAGTTCTTC. It codes for CASSQEGIEQFF.

V and J are TRBV7-8 and TRBJ2-3; D gene uncertain. This CDR3 is built from 14 residues. CDR1 is SGHVS and CDR2 is FQNEAQ in the germline V gene. V lost 5 bases, J lost 2 bases, and 11 bases lay in between. CDR3 sequence (DNA): TGTGCCAGCAGCGCACTGGGTTCCACAGATACGCAGTATTTT. This encodes CASSALGSTDTQYF.

This rearrangement joins TRBV5-6 to TRBJ1-2; D remains unclear. CDR3 length: 12 residues. Deletions cut 3 bases from V and 8 bases from J, with 11 bases between. In germline, CDR1 is SGHDT, CDR2 YYEEEE. In DNA form, the CDR3 reads TGTGCCAGCAGCTCCCTCCCGGGCGGCTACACCTTC. Translation: CASSSLPGGYTF.

The chain employs TRBV5-6 and TRBJ1-6; unclear D gene. CDR1 and CDR2 (germline): SGHDT, YYEEEE. Trimming removed 1 base from V and 7 bases from J, with 15 bases in between. This CDR3 spans 16 amino acids. Here the CDR3 reads CASSLSLSGLNSPLHF. CDR3 coding DNA: TGTGCCAGCAGCTTGTCTTTATCAGGTTTAAATTCACCCCTCCACTTT. The full variable domain, completed using reference TRBV5-6 and TRBJ1-6, is DAGVTQSPTHLIKTRGQQVTLRCSPKSGHDTVSWYQQALGQGPQFIFQYYEEEERQRGNFPDRFSGHQFPNYSSELNVNALLLGDSALYLCASSLSLSGLNSPLHFGNGTRLTVT.

The V and J genes are TRBV9 and TRBJ1-2; D is uncertain. There are 18 residues in the CDR3. The germline gives CDR1 SGDLS, CDR2 YYNGEE. Trimming pared 0 bases from V and 2 bases from J, leaving 20 bases between. CDR3 nucleotides: TGTGCCAGCAGCGTAGAAATTCTGTCCCCGGCAGAGAACTATGGCTACACCTTC. Its protein is CASSVEILSPAENYGYTF.

This clone appeared a single time. The chain employs TRBV5-5 and TRBJ2-1; 8 bases fit TRBD1. After removal of 2 bases from V and 5 bases from J, the junction contained 6 bases not matched to a gene. The CDR3 consists of 15 residues. Looked up from germline, CDR1 is SGHKS and CDR2 is YYEKEE (reference sequence). The DNA of the CDR3 is TGTGCCAGCAGCTTACGGACAGGGACCCACAATGAGCAGTTCTTC. This gives the protein CASSLRTGTHNEQFF.

This clone was counted between two and nine times. The chain links TRBV28 to TRBJ2-7; D call uncertain. This CDR3 has 13 residues. The ends were cut back, 2 bases at V and 2 bases at J, with 7 bases in the middle. CDR1 is MDHEN, CDR2 SYDVKM, per germline. DNA of the CDR3: TGTGCCAGCAGTTTACGTCAGGCCTACGAGCAGTACTTC. As protein: CASSLRQAYEQYF.

V gene TRBV27 combines with J gene TRBJ1-4; maybe TRBD1 (5 bases). The CDR3 runs to 14 residues. Germline values: CDR1 MNHEY, CDR2 SMNVEV (reference sequence). Trimming took 0 bases from V and 3 from J, leaving 5 bases between them. In DNA, the CDR3 is TGTGCCAGCAGTTTATCGGGACCTAATGAAAAACTGTTTTTT. It is translated as CASSLSGPNEKLFF.

The chain combines TRBV18 with TRBJ1-5; possible D gene TRBD1, 5 bases. The V and J ends lost 0 bases and 2 bases respectively, with 8 bases between them. CDR1 and CDR2 (germline): KGHSH, LQKENI. The CDR3 has 15 amino acids. CDR3 in amino acids: CASSPPGGGNQPQHF. DNA of the CDR3: TGTGCCAGCTCACCACCGGGAGGGGGCAATCAGCCCCAGCATTTT.

V and J are TRBV4-1 and TRBJ1-5; D remains ambiguous. Germline V lookup: CDR1 MGHRA, CDR2 YSYEKL. The CDR3 sequence is 16 residues long. V dropped 4 bases and J dropped 0 bases, with 13 bases sitting between them. The CDR3 region is CASSRSQTDSNQPQHF. CDR3 bases: TGCGCCAGCAGCCGCAGTCAGACGGATAGCAATCAGCCCCAGCATTTT.